Below are 29 T cell receptor beta chains sequenced from a single sample in a study of human T cells and chemical hapten exposure. TCRdb analysed the RACE reads with MiXCR anew, one entry per CDR3 protein. Among 89,000 or so distinct CDR3 sequences listed, 6.6% were seen once. This sample's time point: patch test 2, 6 weeks after DPC sensitization. Treatment: therapeutic diphenylcyclopropenone sensitization with weekly scalp DPC. The sequences come from whole blood, collected in connection with sensitization to the hapten diphenylcyclopropenone (DPC). These receptors all come from a woman in her twenties or thirties with alopecia areata. Some clones in this sample may be carry-over from other donors' samples.

This clonotype was observed a few times. The chain couples TRBV6-6 to TRBJ2-7; TRBD2 matches 12 bases. In germline, CDR1 is MNHNY, CDR2 SVGAGI (reference sequence). The CDR3 spans 17 residues. V shed 3 bases and J 2 bases; nucleotides not matched to a gene: 8. The CDR3 DNA reads TGTGCCAGCAGTTATTGGGGCCCTAGCGGGGGGGCCTACGAGCAGTACTTC. Its translation: CASSYWGPSGGAYEQYF.

In this sample, this clonotype turned up many times. This rearrangement joins TRBV20-1 to TRBJ1-5; the match to TRBD1 covers 10 bases. V lost 3 bases and J lost 4; bases outside the gene matches: 6. Germline V CDR1 and CDR2: DFQATT, SNEGSKA (reference sequence). The CDR3 is made up of 15 amino acids. The CDR3 DNA is TGCAGTGCTAGCCCCGAGGACAGGGGGAATCAGCCCCAGCATTTT. Translated, it gives CSASPEDRGNQPQHF.

This clonotype has a handful of counts. The chain carries TRBV2 and TRBJ1-2, with 7 bases that match TRBD1. V was pared by 4 bases and J by 4 bases, with 9 bases of the junction left unmatched. The CDR3 is 15 residues long. CDR1 is SNHLY and CDR2 is FYNNEI in the germline V gene. CDR3: CASSVSGGGSYGYTF. CDR3 bases: TGTGCCAGCAGTGTTAGCGGAGGGGGCTCCTATGGCTACACCTTC.

V gene TRBV5-4 combines with J gene TRBJ1-3, with unresolved D. CDR3 length equals 17 residues. Trimming pared 0 bases from V and 2 bases from J, leaving 15 bases between. The V gene's germline CDR1 is SGHNT and CDR2 YYREEE (reference sequence). The CDR3 DNA reads as TGTGCCAGCAGCTTGGGGGCTCCGGGAACAACTGGAAACACCATATATTTT. Its protein is CASSLGAPGTTGNTIYF.

This clonotype was observed at least ten times. V gene TRBV29-1 combines with J gene TRBJ2-7; D is tentatively TRBD1 or TRBD2 (5 bases each). Trimming removed 8 bases at V and 10 bases at J, with 15 bases between. The CDR3 is made up of 10 amino acids. Germline values: CDR1 SQVTM, CDR2 ANQGSEA. CDR3 nucleotide sequence: TGCAGCTCCTTTGGACGGGGCCAGTACTTC. As protein: CSSFGRGQYF.

This clonotype was found many times. The V and J genes are TRBV5-1 and TRBJ2-7; D not certain. The V gene's germline CDR1 is SGHRS and CDR2 YFSETQ. V was trimmed by 0 bases and J by 6 bases, leaving 16 bases between them. The CDR3 is made up of 15 amino acids. CDR3 sequence reads: CASSLGPGGISEQYF. The DNA of the CDR3 is TGCGCCAGCAGCTTGGGCCCGGGCGGAATCTCCGAGCAGTACTTC.

The chain employs TRBV12-3 or TRBV12-4 and TRBJ1-3, with a weak D call TRBD1 (5 bases). There are 16 residues in the CDR3. V lost 2 bases, J lost 3 bases, and 14 bases lay in between. CDR3 DNA: TGTGCCAGCAGTTTATCTGTTGGGGACGTTGGAAACACCATATATTTT. Encoded protein: CASSLSVGDVGNTIYF.

In this sample, this clonotype turned up many times. The J gene is TRBJ1-1, the V gene TRBV10-3, with TRBD1 matching over 8 bases. CDR1 and CDR2 (germline): ENHRY, SYGVKD. The CDR3 is 12 residues long. Trimming at V came to 11 bases and at J to 5 bases, leaving 7 bases not matched to a gene. The CDR3 DNA is TGTGCCGGCAGGGGGCTGGGGACTGAAGCTTTCTTT. The encoded protein is CAGRGLGTEAFF.

Only one count was recorded for this clonotype. The chain joins TRBV6-5 to TRBJ1-1, with D hard to call. V lost 3 bases, J lost 7 bases, and 18 bases lay in between. The CDR3 consists of 15 residues. The V gene's germline CDR1 is MNHEY and CDR2 SVGAGI. The CDR3 bases are TGTGCCAGCAGTTATGGCTATGGGTACACCCGTGAAGCTTTCTTT. It yields the protein CASSYGYGYTREAFF.

Note on this clonotype: At one of its ends the junction is not consistent with the germline gene, which may arise from a read error. V is TRBV9 and J is TRBJ2-1; the D is unclear. The CDR3 sequence is 12 residues long. CDR1 is SGDLS and CDR2 is YYNGEE in the germline V gene. In DNA form, the CDR3 reads TGTGCCAGCAGCGTAGCAGGACCTAGGCCCGTCTTC. This encodes CASSVAGPRPVF. The entire variable domain, with the rest obtained from reference TRBV9 and TRBJ2-1, is as follows: DSGVTQTPKHLITATGQRVTLRCSPRSGDLSVYWYQQSLDQGLQFLIQYYNGEERAKGNILERFSAQQFPDLHSELNLSSLELGDSALYFCASSVAGPRPVFGPGTRLTVL.

This clonotype appeared many times. The chain employs TRBV2 and TRBJ1-1, with D possibly TRBD1 on 5 matching bases. Germline CDR1 and CDR2: SNHLY and FYNNEI. CDR3 size: 13 residues. Trimming left V 4 bases short and J 7 bases short, with 13 bases between. In DNA, the CDR3 is TGTGCCAGCAGTGGGGAGAGGAGGGGTGAAGCTTTCTTT. Translating it yields CASSGERRGEAFF.

This clonotype appeared many times. This rearrangement joins TRBV18 to TRBJ1-2, with 9 positions matching TRBD1. This CDR3 spans 13 amino acids. Germline V gene data show CDR1 as KGHSH and CDR2 as LQKENI. With 6 bases clipped from V and 8 bases from J, the junction kept 7 bases outside the gene matches. Written as DNA, the CDR3 is TGTGCCAGCTCGCTACAGGGGGCGCGGGGCTACACCTTC. Encoded protein: CASSLQGARGYTF. Together with reference TRBV18 and TRBJ1-2, the CDR3 gives the full variable domain: NAGVMQNPRHLVRRRGQEARLRCSPMKGHSHVYWYRQLPEEGLKFMVYLQKENIIDESGMPKERFSAEFPKEGPSILRIQQVVRGDSAAYFCASSLQGARGYTFGSGTRLTVV.

This clonotype was counted many times. V is TRBV20-1 and J is TRBJ1-1, with D hard to call. Germline V gene sequence: CDR1 DFQATT, CDR2 SNEGSKA (reference sequence). This CDR3 contains 12 residues. V lost 3 bases to trimming and J lost 4 bases, with 9 bases between them. The CDR3 sequence: CSASGWSTEAFF. CDR3 bases: TGCAGTGCTAGTGGATGGAGCACTGAAGCTTTCTTT.

The sample holds a few counts of this clonotype. An end of the junction does not agree with germline; a read error may underlie this. The chain is built from TRBV2 and TRBJ1-2; D is perhaps TRBD1 (5 bases). Germline CDR1 is SNHLY and CDR2 is FYNNEI. The CDR3 is 12 amino acids. CDR3 DNA: TGTGCCAGCGGTGACAGTAGCTATGGCTACACCTTC. Protein sequence: CASGDSSYGYTF.

The CDR3 protein is CASSQEGTGWEETQYF. CDR3 nucleotides: TGTGCCAGCAGCCAAGAAGGAACAGGGTGGGAAGAGACCCAGTACTTC. The rearrangement uses TRBV3-1 and TRBJ2-5; D possibly corresponds to TRBD1 (6 bases). The CDR3 totals 16 residues. In germline, CDR1 is LGHDT, CDR2 YNNKEL (reference sequence). Trimming removed 0 bases from V and 3 bases from J, with 14 bases in between.

In its sample, this clonotype was seen many times. The chain joins TRBV29-1 to TRBJ1-1; D not resolved. Trimming removed 2 bases from V and 4 bases from J, with 14 bases in between. In germline, CDR1 is SQVTM, CDR2 ANQGSEA. The CDR3 is made up of 14 amino acids. CDR3 bases: TGCAGCGTTGAAATCCTACTTGGGAGCACTGAAGCTTTCTTT. It specifies CSVEILLGSTEAFF.

With regard to this clonotype: This may stem from a read error, because a much larger clone lies one nucleotide away. V usage is TRBV20-1 and J usage is TRBJ2-7, with D uncertain. Germline V CDR1 and CDR2: DFQATT, SNEGSKA (reference sequence). This CDR3 contains 12 residues. Trimming pared 4 bases from V and 5 bases from J, leaving 12 bases between. DNA of the CDR3: TGCAGTGCTATTAGTGAAGCCCACGAGCAGTACTTC. Encoded protein: CSAISEAHEQYF.

This clonotype was picked up many times. The chain links TRBV20-1 to TRBJ2-2; the match to TRBD2 covers 7 bases. The CDR3 totals 15 residues. J gave up 1 base and V 3 bases, and 5 bases lay outside the gene matches. Germline loops: CDR1 DFQATT, CDR2 SNEGSKA (reference sequence). The CDR3 is CSASPGGKNTGELFF. In DNA, the CDR3 is TGCAGTGCTAGCCCGGGGGGAAAGAACACCGGGGAGCTGTTTTTT.

This clonotype has at least ten counts. The chain has TRBV11-3 and TRBJ1-2; D is perhaps TRBD1 (5 bases). The CDR3 is 14 amino acids. Germline CDR1 SGHNT, CDR2 YENEEA. V lost 1 base to trimming and J lost 2 bases, with 8 bases between them. The CDR3 nucleotides read TGTGCCAGCAGCTTAGTGAACAGGAACTATGGCTACACCTTC. Translating gives CASSLVNRNYGYTF.

There are many counts of this clonotype. V and J are TRBV9 and TRBJ2-1; perhaps TRBD1 as D (6 bases). CDR1 is SGDLS, CDR2 YYNGEE, per germline. V was shortened by 3 bases and J by 2 bases, with 12 bases between the two germline ends. This CDR3 is 15 amino acids long. CDR3 coding DNA: TGTGCCAGCAGCGGTACAGGGCGTACCTACAATGAGCAGTTCTTC. This codes for CASSGTGRTYNEQFF.

This clonotype turned up a few times. V gene TRBV10-3 combines with J gene TRBJ1-2; 11 bases match TRBD1. The length of the CDR3 is 15 residues. CDR1 is ENHRY and CDR2 is SYGVKD in the germline V gene. V dropped 3 bases and J dropped 13; count of bases not matched to a gene: 13. The CDR3 loop is CAISEKLPGQGDRTF. The CDR3 DNA is TGTGCCATCAGTGAAAAGCTTCCGGGACAGGGGGATCGCACCTTC.

This clonotype was counted ten times or more. V and J are TRBV7-9 and TRBJ1-1; TRBD1 matches at 9 bases. With 3 bases clipped from V and 11 bases from J, the junction kept 10 bases outside the gene matches. There are 14 residues in the CDR3. Germline loops: CDR1 SEHNR, CDR2 FQNEAQ (reference sequence). The CDR3 reads CASSFNTGGKGAFF. For the CDR3, the DNA is TGTGCCAGCAGCTTTAATACAGGGGGCAAAGGGGCTTTCTTT.

This clonotype was picked up many times. This chain links TRBV2 with TRBJ2-1; unclear D gene. CDR3 length: 14 amino acids. Germline V gives CDR1 SNHLY, CDR2 FYNNEI. Trimming left V 8 bases short and J 0 bases short, with 11 bases between. CDR3 loop: CASGSSSSYNEQFF. CDR3 coding DNA: TGTGCCAGCGGTAGCAGCAGCTCCTACAATGAGCAGTTCTTC. Combining the CDR3 with reference TRBV2 and TRBJ2-1 gives the whole variable domain EPEVTQTPSHQVTQMGQEVILRCVPISNHLYFYWYRQILGQKVEFLVSFYNNEISEKSEIFDDQFSVERPDGSNFTLKIRSTKLEDSAMYFCASGSSSSYNEQFFGPGTRLTVL.

On this clonotype: A single base separates this from a much larger clone, so it may be a read error. The genes are TRBV7-8 and TRBJ2-2, with D unclear. Germline V gene sequence: CDR1 SGHVS, CDR2 FQNEAQ. CDR3 length equals 16 residues. CDR3 region: CANSLVEASNTGELFF. CDR3 in DNA: TGTGCCAACAGCTTAGTCGAAGCGTCGAACACCGGGGAGCTGTTTTTT.

There are many counts of this clonotype. The chain employs TRBV9 and TRBJ2-5, with D hard to call. Germline values: CDR1 SGDLS, CDR2 YYNGEE. The CDR3 is 13 amino acids. Trimming cost V 0 bases and J 8 bases, with 11 bases left between them. The CDR3: CASSVDSRSTQYF. As DNA, the CDR3 is TGTGCCAGCAGCGTAGACTCCAGGTCAACCCAGTACTTC.

In its sample, this clonotype was seen many times. The J gene is TRBJ1-1, the V gene TRBV20-1, with 8 positions matching TRBD1. This CDR3 has 15 amino acids. Trimming took 6 bases from V and 5 from J; bases not matched to a gene: 14. Germline V gives CDR1 DFQATT, CDR2 SNEGSKA (reference sequence). In DNA form, the CDR3 reads TGCAGTGCCGGGAGGGGAACAGGGGGGTATACTGAAGCTTTCTTT. This codes for CSAGRGTGGYTEAFF.

There are many counts of this clonotype. CDR3 DNA sequence: TGTGCCAGCTCACCACCGTACCCGCCCGGGGAGCTGTTTTTT. It encodes CASSPPYPPGELFF. The rearrangement uses TRBV18 and TRBJ2-2; D is unresolved. The CDR3 runs to 14 residues. CDR1 is KGHSH, CDR2 LQKENI, per germline. Trimming took off 0 bases at V and 6 bases at J, with 8 bases between the two ends.

This clonotype was detected ten times or more. The rearrangement uses TRBV5-6 and TRBJ2-7; D perhaps matches TRBD1 (5 bases). The CDR3 is made up of 14 amino acids. Germline V gene lookup returns CDR1 SGHDT and CDR2 YYEEEE. Trimming removed 0 bases at V and 2 bases at J, with 9 bases between. The CDR3 spells CASSLAGHTYEQYF. Written as DNA, the CDR3 is TGTGCCAGCAGCTTGGCCGGACACACCTACGAGCAGTACTTC.

This clonotype was recorded many times. The genes are TRBV27 and TRBJ2-7; TRBD2 might be the D (6 bases). Trimming took 2 bases from V and 6 from J, leaving 8 bases between them. Germline V lookup: CDR1 MNHEY, CDR2 SMNVEV (reference sequence). There are 12 residues in the CDR3. DNA for the CDR3: TGTGCCAGCAGTTTAGGAGGGCTCGAGCAGTACTTC. Translation: CASSLGGLEQYF.